The source of this T cell receptor (beta chain) is a study of blood T cell repertoires in COVID-19. Turning to the study itself: T cells, B-cell-depleted T cells, or PBMCs supplied cDNA or gDNA.

Using immunoSEQ multiplex PCR, the repertoire was profiled, and TCRdb retains in-frame clones only, with some absent. The table includes about 200,000 clones, approximately 84% detected once. This CDR3 spans 14 amino acids. Germline V gene lookup returns CDR1 LNHDA and CDR2 SQIVND (reference sequence). V was clipped by 3 bases and J by 3 bases, with 11 bases between them. The sequencing sample was made of peripheral blood. This clonotype originated in a man of 80 years or more with acute or convalescent COVID-19. The chain uses TRBV19 and TRBJ1-1; maybe TRBD1 (6 bases). CDR3 bases: TGTGCCAGTAGTATGGTTAACAGGGACACTGAAGCTTTCTTT. Translated: CASSMVNRDTEAFF.